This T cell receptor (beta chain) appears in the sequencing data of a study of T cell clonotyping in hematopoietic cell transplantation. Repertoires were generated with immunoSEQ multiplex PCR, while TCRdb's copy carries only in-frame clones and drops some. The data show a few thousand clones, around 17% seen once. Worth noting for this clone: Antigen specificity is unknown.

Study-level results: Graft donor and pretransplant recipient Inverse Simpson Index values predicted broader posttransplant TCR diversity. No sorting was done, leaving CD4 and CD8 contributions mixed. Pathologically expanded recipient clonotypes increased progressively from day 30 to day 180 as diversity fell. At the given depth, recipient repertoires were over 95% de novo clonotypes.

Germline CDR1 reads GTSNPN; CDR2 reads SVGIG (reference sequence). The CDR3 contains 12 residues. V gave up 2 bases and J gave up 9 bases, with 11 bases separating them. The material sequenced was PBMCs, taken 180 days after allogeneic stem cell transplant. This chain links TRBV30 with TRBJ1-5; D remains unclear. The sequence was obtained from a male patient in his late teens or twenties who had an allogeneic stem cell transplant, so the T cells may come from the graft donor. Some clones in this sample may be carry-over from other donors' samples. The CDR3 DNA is TGTGCCTGGAGTTTTTCCCAAGGGCCCCAGCATTTT. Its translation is CAWSFSQGPQHF.